This section outlines one T cell receptor beta chain sequence together with its context. These data originate in a study of blood T cell repertoires in COVID-19. Germline CDR1 and CDR2: MNHEY and SMNVEV (reference sequence). This CDR3 has 20 amino acids. With V trimmed by 7 bases and J by 0 bases, 19 bases remained unmatched. In the source study's methods: Amplification of reference gene primers was used by the study to estimate nucleated cell counts. Data came from immunoSEQ multiplex PCR; TCRdb stores just in-frame clones and leaves some out. That table furnishes V, J and clone size, whereas the DNA furnished D and trimming. The sample includes 350,000 to 450,000 clones, about 89% seen only once; the top ten take approximately 1.2%.

The rearrangement uses TRBV27 and TRBJ1-5; TRBD1 aligns across 9 bases. The sample taken for sequencing was peripheral blood. The receptor was derived from a man aged 40-49 years with acute or convalescent COVID-19. The CDR3 DNA reads as TGTGCCAGCAAAATAGACCGGGACAGGGCAATCTTGGCTAGCAATCAGCCCCAGCATTTT. Protein product: CASKIDRDRAILASNQPQHF.